A single sample is the source of the 28 T cell receptor beta chains below, sequenced in a study of T cell responses to AZD1222 COVID-19 vaccine. The repertoire was sequenced with immunoSEQ multiplex PCR; TCRdb's copy has only in-frame clones and lacks some. This table holds roughly 92,000 clones, 85% to 90% found once. This specimen was peripheral blood, taken 28 days after the second AZD1222 dose. The source of these receptors is an adult who received the AZD1222 COVID-19 vaccine.

V is TRBV6-1 and J is TRBJ1-5; D is unclear. Trimming cost V 2 bases and J 7 bases, with 6 bases left between them. Germline V gives CDR1 MNHNS, CDR2 SASEGT. This CDR3 spans 12 amino acids. CDR3 sequence: CASSELVQPQHF. The DNA of the CDR3 is TGTGCCAGCAGTGAATTGGTCCAGCCCCAGCATTTT.

This chain links TRBV19 with TRBJ1-2, with D perhaps TRBD1 (6 bases). The ends were cut back, 5 bases at V and 5 bases at J, with 12 bases in the middle. Per the germline V gene, CDR1 is LNHDA and CDR2 is SQIVND (reference sequence). This CDR3 region has 13 residues. The CDR3 here is CASSSTGHYGYTF. In DNA, the CDR3 is TGTGCCAGTAGTTCGACAGGTCATTATGGCTACACCTTC.

This clone has only a few counts. The chain couples TRBV13 to TRBJ1-1; a weak D match, TRBD1 (5 bases). The CDR3 runs to 15 residues. Per the germline V gene, CDR1 is PRHDT and CDR2 is FYEKMQ (reference sequence). V lost 3 bases and J lost 3, with 14 bases in between. The CDR3 spells CASSLVGEGDTEAFF. The CDR3 DNA sequence: TGTGCCAGCAGCTTGGTAGGGGAAGGGGACACTGAAGCTTTCTTT.

V and J are TRBV9 and TRBJ1-4; D is possibly TRBD1 (5 bases). The CDR3 covers 14 residues. Per germline, CDR1 SGDLS and CDR2 YYNGEE. The germline V and J ends were trimmed by 5 bases and 8 bases, with 16 bases remaining between them. The CDR3: CASSLGGGGEKLFF. The CDR3 DNA is TGTGCCAGCAGTCTCGGGGGAGGCGGCGAAAAACTGTTTTTT.

The J gene is TRBJ2-2, the V gene TRBV2, with 15 bases aligning to TRBD2. Trimming at V came to 9 bases and at J to 1 base, leaving 6 bases not matched to a gene. Germline V CDR1 and CDR2: SNHLY, FYNNEI. The CDR3 spans 17 residues. The CDR3 loop reads CASRWGLAGGNTGELFF. The CDR3 coding sequence is TGTGCCAGTCGATGGGGACTAGCGGGGGGGAACACCGGGGAGCTGTTTTTT.

V is TRBV2 and J is TRBJ1-5; a possible D gene is TRBD1 (6 bases). CDR3 size: 12 residues. Trimming left V 9 bases short and J 10 bases short, with 16 bases between. Per germline, CDR1 SNHLY and CDR2 FYNNEI. In DNA form, the CDR3 reads TGTGCCAGTAGGACAGCCCGGGGACCCCAGCATTTT. Its protein product is CASRTARGPQHF.

The table lists this clone with a few counts. V is TRBV11-2 and J is TRBJ2-3, with a weak D call TRBD1 (5 bases). The CDR3 is 14 amino acids. CDR1 and CDR2 (germline): SGHAT, FQNNGV. The V end lost 3 bases, the J end lost 2 bases, and 9 bases lay between the germline ends. CDR3 sequence: CASSFSRDTDTQYF. For the CDR3, the DNA is TGTGCCAGCAGCTTTTCCAGGGACACAGATACGCAGTATTTT.

This rearrangement joins TRBV3-1 (or the pseudogene TRBV3-2) to TRBJ1-1; the D gene is possibly TRBD1 (6 bases). With 0 bases removed from V and 8 bases from J, the gap between germline ends came to 16 bases. This CDR3 is built from 15 residues. Per the germline V gene, CDR1 is LGHDT and CDR2 is YNNKEL (reference sequence). The CDR3 DNA reads TGTGCCAGCAGCCAAGAGGCAATAGGAGACAGGGAAGCTTTCTTT. This encodes CASSQEAIGDREAFF.

The chain carries TRBV6-1 and TRBJ1-2; TRBD1 agrees at 10 bases. The V and J ends lost 4 bases and 2 bases, in that order; junction bases with no gene match: 10. Looked up from germline, CDR1 is MNHNS and CDR2 is SASEGT. The CDR3 consists of 17 residues. The CDR3 region has the DNA TGTGCCAGCAGTGCCATTATCGGGACAGGGGAGAACTATGGCTACACCTTC. It specifies CASSAIIGTGENYGYTF.

This sequence joins TRBV14 and TRBJ1-2; maybe TRBD1 (5 bases). The CDR3 sequence is 13 residues long. Trimming pared 3 bases from V and 3 bases from J, leaving 8 bases between. CDR1 and CDR2 (germline): SGHDN, FVKESK. The CDR3 DNA follows: TGTGCCAGCAGCCAGGACATTTACTATGGCTACACCTTC. As protein: CASSQDIYYGYTF. The full variable domain, its missing parts supplied by reference TRBV14 and TRBJ1-2, is EAGVTQFPSHSVIEKGQTVTLRCDPISGHDNLYWYRRVMGKEIKFLLHFVKESKQDESGMPNNRFLAERTGGTYSTLKVQPAELEDSGVYFCASSQDIYYGYTFGSGTRLTVV.

The V gene is TRBV6-6, the J gene TRBJ2-1; a weak D match, TRBD1 (6 bases). Germline CDR1 is MNHNY and CDR2 is SVGAGI (reference sequence). This CDR3 region has 13 residues. V lost 6 bases, J lost 6 bases, and 12 bases lay in between. The CDR3 reads CASSILDSNEQFF. The CDR3 DNA sequence: TGTGCCAGCAGCATCCTGGACAGCAATGAGCAGTTCTTC.

Written as DNA, the CDR3 is TGTGCCAGTAGTATAGTAGGCGCAACTAATGAAAAACTGTTTTTT. It is translated as CASSIVGATNEKLFF. V usage is TRBV19 and J usage is TRBJ1-4, with D unclear. V lost 1 base and J 0 bases, leaving 6 bases between the germline ends. This CDR3 spans 15 amino acids. Germline V CDR1 and CDR2: LNHDA, SQIVND (reference sequence).

The chain combines TRBV6-5 with TRBJ1-4, with a weak D call TRBD1 (5 bases). The ends were cut back, 7 bases at V and 9 bases at J, with 12 bases in the middle. The germline CDR1 and CDR2 sequences are MNHEY and SVGAGI. The length of the CDR3 is 12 residues. In nucleotides, the CDR3 is TGTGCCAGCAACACCGGGGGGAAAAAACTGTTTTTT. It codes for CASNTGGKKLFF.

V gene TRBV7-2 combines with J gene TRBJ2-5; D tentatively reads TRBD1 or TRBD2 (5 bases each). Trimming pared 10 bases from V and 5 bases from J, leaving 17 bases between. This CDR3 has 13 residues. Germline CDR1 and CDR2: SGHTA and FQGNSA. The CDR3 spells CATSGPSGETQYF. Written as DNA, the CDR3 is TGTGCCACCTCGGGACCCTCGGGGGAGACCCAGTACTTC.

This clone was seen a single time. The V call is TRBV20-1, the J call TRBJ1-2; D is possibly TRBD1 (5 bases). CDR1 is DFQATT, CDR2 SNEGSKA, per germline (reference sequence). CDR3 length: 10 amino acids. The V end was cut by 6 bases, the J end by 8 bases, with 10 bases between. The chain's CDR3 is CSAPGLGYTF. The DNA of the CDR3 is TGCAGTGCGCCGGGACTAGGCTACACCTTC.

This chain uses TRBV21-1 with TRBJ1-2. TRBV21-1 is a pseudogene. CDR3 size: 17 residues. Here the CDR3 reads CASSTLYRTARECGYTF. DNA of the CDR3: TGTGCCAGCAGCACTCTGTATAGGACCGCGCGCGAGTGTGGCTACACCTTC.

The chain uses TRBV4-2 and TRBJ1-6; possibly TRBD1 for D (6 bases). Germline-derived CDR1 and CDR2 are LGHNA and YNFKEQ. There are 16 residues in the CDR3. Trimming took 0 bases from V and 5 from J, leaving 11 bases between them. CDR3 protein: CASSQDSGQNNSPLHF. The CDR3 region has the DNA TGTGCCAGCAGCCAAGATTCAGGACAGAATAATTCACCCCTCCACTTT.

CDR3: CAWKKISGVSYNEQFF. The CDR3 coding sequence is TGTGCCTGGAAGAAGATAAGCGGGGTCTCCTACAATGAGCAGTTCTTC. This chain joins TRBV30 and TRBJ2-1; 7 nucleotides match TRBD2. J lost 0 bases, V lost 4 bases, and 9 bases had no gene match. The CDR3 loop spans 16 amino acids. Germline V gene data show CDR1 as GTSNPN and CDR2 as SVGIG (reference sequence).

For this clone: The identical CDR3 is also encoded by other nucleotide sequences in the sample. The genes are TRBV18 and TRBJ2-5, with 15 bases that match TRBD2. The germline V gene has CDR1 KGHSH and CDR2 LQKENI. This CDR3 contains 17 residues. V shed 3 bases and J 5 bases; nucleotides not matched to a gene: 7. This chain's CDR3 is CASSPRTSGGAGETQYF. CDR3 in DNA: TGTGCCAGCTCACCCCGGACTAGCGGGGGGGCCGGGGAGACCCAGTACTTC. The full variable domain, completed using reference TRBV18 and TRBJ2-5, is NAGVMQNPRHLVRRRGQEARLRCSPMKGHSHVYWYRQLPEEGLKFMVYLQKENIIDESGMPKERFSAEFPKEGPSILRIQQVVRGDSAAYFCASSPRTSGGAGETQYFGPGTRLLVL.

V gene TRBV10-2 combines with J gene TRBJ2-5; a possible D gene is TRBD2 (6 bases). The CDR3 totals 14 residues. Trimming took off 6 bases at V and 2 bases at J, with 13 bases between the two ends. Per the germline V gene, CDR1 is WSHSY and CDR2 is SAAADI. CDR3 loop: CASRAGTLQETQYF. The DNA of the CDR3 is TGCGCCAGCAGGGCCGGGACTCTACAAGAGACCCAGTACTTC.

The chain uses TRBV9 and TRBJ2-2, with D uncertain. Deletions cut 0 bases from V and 2 bases from J, with 8 bases between. The CDR3 has 15 amino acids. From germline, CDR1 is SGDLS and CDR2 YYNGEE. The CDR3 sequence: CASSVDLRNTGELFF. Written as DNA, the CDR3 is TGTGCCAGCAGCGTAGATCTCAGAAACACCGGGGAGCTGTTTTTT.

This chain joins TRBV2 and TRBJ2-7, with D tentatively TRBD1 (5 bases). The CDR3 sequence is 13 residues long. From germline, CDR1 is SNHLY and CDR2 FYNNEI. V was cut by 3 bases and J by 5 bases, with 11 bases left in between. The chain's CDR3 is CASSEDNLNEQYF. In DNA form, the CDR3 reads TGTGCCAGCAGTGAGGACAACTTAAACGAGCAGTACTTC.

The chain uses TRBV13 and TRBJ2-1; the match to TRBD2 covers 14 bases. Germline assignment: CDR1 PRHDT and CDR2 FYEKMQ (reference sequence). The V and J ends lost 5 bases and 4 bases, in that order; junction bases with no gene match: 7. The CDR3 contains 17 residues. The CDR3 region has the DNA TGTGCCAGCAGCCCCGGGACTAGCGGGGGACAGTACAATGAGCAGTTCTTC. Amino acids: CASSPGTSGGQYNEQFF.

V is TRBV19 and J is TRBJ1-1, with D hard to call. Germline CDR1 and CDR2: LNHDA and SQIVND (reference sequence). The CDR3 is 16 residues long. V lost 3 bases to trimming and J lost 6 bases, with 20 bases between them. The CDR3 bases are TGTGCCAGTAGTATCCCTTCCTCTTATCTTCCAGCTGAAGCTTTCTTT. Encoded protein: CASSIPSSYLPAEAFF.

This clone occurred a few times. The chain employs TRBV28 and TRBJ1-2; TRBD1 matches at 8 bases. This CDR3 has 15 amino acids. The V gene's germline CDR1 is MDHEN and CDR2 SYDVKM. Trimming removed 2 bases from V and 1 base from J; junction bases left unmatched: 3. CDR3 coding DNA: TGTGCCAGCAGTTTAGGACAGGGACGTAACTATGGCTACACCTTC. This sequence encodes CASSLGQGRNYGYTF.

In its sample, this clone was seen a few times. The J gene is TRBJ2-2, the V gene TRBV24-1; D possibly corresponds to TRBD2 (6 bases). The germline gives CDR1 KGHDR, CDR2 SFDVKD. CDR3 length: 13 amino acids. V lost 9 bases, J lost 4 bases, and 11 bases lay in between. Here the CDR3 reads CATRGTVTGELFF. Written as DNA, the CDR3 is TGTGCCACCCGCGGGACCGTCACCGGGGAGCTGTTTTTT.

The chain combines TRBV5-6 with TRBJ2-2, with D perhaps being TRBD1 or TRBD2 (6 bases each). The CDR3 length is 15 residues. Germline values: CDR1 SGHDT, CDR2 YYEEEE. Trimming pared 2 bases from V and 4 bases from J, leaving 12 bases between. CDR3 coding DNA: TGTGCCAGCAGCTTAAGGGGGGCTGCCACCGGGGAGCTGTTTTTT. It encodes CASSLRGAATGELFF. Supplemented by reference TRBV5-6 and TRBJ2-2, the full variable domain reads DAGVTQSPTHLIKTRGQQVTLRCSPKSGHDTVSWYQQALGQGPQFIFQYYEEEERQRGNFPDRFSGHQFPNYSSELNVNALLLGDSALYLCASSLRGAATGELFFGEGSRLTVL.

A remark on this clone: This sample includes further DNA sequences coding for the same CDR3. The chain couples TRBV12-3 or TRBV12-4 to TRBJ1-2; D not resolved. The CDR3 totals 12 residues. V lost 1 base, J lost 4 bases, and 4 bases lay in between. The CDR3 protein is CASSLGAYGYTF. The CDR3 region has the DNA TGTGCCAGCAGTTTAGGGGCCTATGGCTACACCTTC.